Listed below are T cell receptor beta chains from one sample, sequenced in a study of cytomegalovirus exposure and HLA in healthy donors. Profiled with immunoSEQ multiplex PCR; TCRdb holds only in-frame clones, not every one. The repertoire includes around 120,000 clones, under 85% of them detected once, and about 3.9% sits in the top ten. The sequenced material came from PBMCs. Receptors were obtained from a human donor in good health. CDR3s include the opening cysteine and the closing phenylalanine or tryptophan. A D gene is named only where the DNA matches it firmly. The listing skips clone size in some rows; elsewhere it reads once, few, many or a size class.

v_gene	d_gene	j_gene	abundance	CDR3aa	CDR3nt
TRBV5-1	TRBD2	TRBJ2-7	NA	CASSLGGLAATFGYEQYF	TGCGCCAGCAGCTTGGGGGGACTAGCGGCCACGTTTGGTTACGAGCAGTACTTC
TRBV2	TRBD2	TRBJ2-7	few	CASLGPGTSESYEQYF	TGTGCCAGCTTGGGGCCCGGGACTAGCGAAAGCTACGAGCAGTACTTC
TRBV28	TRBD1	TRBJ1-5	NA	CASSSDRGPINQPQHF	TGTGCCAGCAGTTCTGACAGGGGACCTATCAATCAGCCCCAGCATTTT
TRBV9	TRBD1	TRBJ2-5	NA	CASSATGTKETQYF	TGTGCCAGCAGCGCGACAGGGACCAAAGAGACCCAGTACTTC
TRBV4-2	NA	TRBJ2-3	few	CASSQENLEGDTQYF	TGTGCCAGCAGCCAAGAAAACCTCGAGGGAGATACGCAGTATTTT
TRBV5-4	NA	TRBJ1-2	NA	CASSLEAATRAGGYTF	TGTGCCAGCAGCTTGGAAGCGGCAACCCGGGCTGGGGGCTACACCTTC
TRBV28	TRBD2	TRBJ2-3	NA	CASSRLAASTDTQYF	TGTGCCAGCAGTCGACTAGCGGCAAGCACAGATACGCAGTATTTT
TRBV5-1	TRBD1	TRBJ2-7	NA	CASSLAGQGFNEQYF	TGCGCCAGCAGCTTGGCTGGACAGGGTTTTAACGAGCAGTACTTC
TRBV6-5	TRBD2	TRBJ2-1	NA	CASSPSGSRSLEFF	TGTGCCAGCAGCCCTAGCGGGAGTCGGTCGTTGGAGTTCTTC
TRBV9	TRBD1	TRBJ2-7	NA	CASSKTGGYVEQYF	TGTGCCAGCAGTAAGACAGGGGGCTACGTCGAGCAGTACTTC
TRBV5-4	NA	TRBJ1-1	many	CASSFEGGRTEAFF	TGTGCCAGCAGCTTCGAGGGGGGGCGAACTGAAGCTTTCTTT
TRBV28	NA	TRBJ1-1	NA	CASSLATATNTEAFF	TGTGCCAGCAGTTTGGCGACAGCTACGAACACTGAAGCTTTCTTT
TRBV4-1	NA	TRBJ1-2	NA	CASSQDIPPQGLYGYTF	TGCGCCAGCAGCCAAGATATTCCGCCCCAGGGGCTCTATGGCTACACCTTC
TRBV9	TRBD2	TRBJ2-3	NA	CASSAIAGGGTDTQYF	TGTGCCAGCAGCGCTATAGCGGGAGGCGGGACAGATACGCAGTATTTT
TRBV5-4	NA	TRBJ1-5	NA	CASSQGRHSYSNQPQHF	TGTGCCAGCAGCCAAGGAAGACACTCTTATAGCAATCAGCCCCAGCATTTT
TRBV11-3	NA	TRBJ1-1	NA	CASSSRSPINTEAFF	TGTGCCAGCAGCTCGAGGTCCCCAATTAACACTGAAGCTTTCTTT
TRBV4-2	TRBD1	TRBJ2-7	NA	CASSQVISVTGGFYEQYF	TGTGCCAGCAGCCAAGTAATAAGTGTGACAGGGGGTTTCTACGAGCAGTACTTC
TRBV28	NA	TRBJ2-4	NA	CASTSPGLAIRGKNIQYF	TGTGCCAGCACTTCTCCGGGGCTAGCGATCAGGGGGAAAAACATTCAGTACTTC
TRBV28	NA	TRBJ1-5	NA	CASSPTGGPNQPQHF	TGTGCCAGCAGCCCAACGGGGGGGCCCAATCAGCCCCAGCATTTT
TRBV2	NA	TRBJ2-7	NA	CASSDTTGRLLYEQYF	TGTGCCAGCAGTGACACGACGGGAAGACTCCTCTACGAGCAGTACTTC
TRBV7-7	NA	TRBJ2-3	NA	CASSLGQSTDTQYF	TGTGCTAGCAGCTTAGGACAGAGCACAGATACGCAGTATTTT
TRBV28	NA	TRBJ2-7	NA	CASSPPGRNEQYF	TGTGCCAGCAGTCCCCCGGGGAGAAACGAGCAGTACTTC
TRBV5-1	NA	TRBJ1-1	NA	CASSLFSGSRSGTPEAFF	TGCGCCAGCAGCTTGTTTTCAGGATCTCGGTCAGGAACCCCTGAAGCTTTCTTT
TRBV7-9	NA	TRBJ2-1	NA	CASSSPGNEQFF	TGTGCCAGCAGCTCCCCGGGCAATGAGCAGTTCTTC
TRBV7-9	NA	TRBJ2-5	NA	CASSSPRADEETQYF	TGTGCCAGCAGCTCCCCCAGAGCGGATGAAGAGACCCAGTACTTC
TRBV9	NA	TRBJ2-2	NA	CASSVAGTGELFF	TGTGCCAGCAGCGTAGCGGGGACCGGGGAGCTGTTTTTT
TRBV2	NA	TRBJ1-5	NA	CAGNRDKYQPQHF	TGTGCCGGGAATCGGGACAAGTATCAGCCCCAGCATTTT
TRBV30	NA	TRBJ1-5	few	CAWAGDSNQPQHF	TGTGCCTGGGCGGGAGATAGCAATCAGCCCCAGCATTTT
TRBV9	TRBD1	TRBJ1-1	few	CASSHHRDRGLGTEAFF	TGTGCCAGCAGCCACCACCGGGACAGGGGGCTAGGCACTGAAGCTTTCTTT
TRBV6-1	NA	TRBJ2-7	once	CASSANYEQYF	TGTGCCAGCAGTGCCAACTACGAGCAGTACTTC
TRBV10-2	NA	TRBJ1-2	NA	CASSEQGYGYTF	TGCGCCAGCAGTGAACAGGGCTATGGCTACACCTTC
TRBV10-3	NA	TRBJ2-5	once	CAISESVGNQEIQYF	TGTGCCATCAGTGAGTCGGTCGGGAACCAAGAGATCCAGTACTTC
TRBV28	NA	TRBJ2-7	NA	CASSAQGYEQYF	TGTGCCAGCAGTGCACAGGGCTACGAGCAGTACTTC
TRBV28	NA	TRBJ1-4	NA	CASSTSDIATNEKLFF	TGTGCCAGCAGCACCTCCGACATAGCAACTAATGAAAAACTGTTTTTT
TRBV28	NA	TRBJ1-1	few	CASSAQFSAFF	TGTGCCAGCAGTGCCCAGTTTTCAGCTTTCTTT
TRBV7-3	NA	TRBJ2-1	few	CASSSGGLYNEQFF	TGTGCCAGCAGCTCGGGGGGCCTCTACAATGAGCAGTTCTTC
TRBV5-1	NA	TRBJ1-1	NA	CASSLLIGAEVNTEAFF	TGCGCCAGCAGCTTGTTAATAGGGGCTGAGGTGAACACTGAAGCTTTCTTT
TRBV14	NA	TRBJ1-4	few	CASSQEPNRLREKLFF	TGTGCCAGCAGCCAAGAACCCAACAGGTTAAGGGAAAAACTGTTTTTT